Listed below are T cell receptor beta chains from one sample, sequenced in a study of blood T cell repertoires in COVID-19. Assay: immunoSEQ multiplex PCR; the TCRdb copy retains only in-frame clones and omits some. The sample carries 200,000 to 250,000 clones, approximately 90% recorded once. Sample: peripheral blood. These receptors came from a man under 40 who had recovered from COVID-19. CDR3s include the opening cysteine and the closing phenylalanine or tryptophan. Some rows mark clone size as missing; the rest say once, few, many or name a class of expanded clone.

clone_size	j_call	cdr3_length	v_call	cdr3_aa
once	TRBJ1-5	14	TRBV19	CASNGGKGNQPQHF
.	TRBJ1-2	14	TRBV13	CASSSGLLGYGYTF
.	TRBJ2-7	14	TRBV18	CASSSQGNLYEQYF
.	TRBJ1-3	15	TRBV18	CASSPLESSGNTIYF
.	TRBJ2-2	15	TRBV3-1/TRBV3-2	CASSKSGANTGELFF
.	TRBJ1-2	11	TRBV20-1	CSASAPVGYTF
.	TRBJ1-2	13	TRBV30	CASYGMSYYGYTF
.	TRBJ2-6	17	TRBV27	CASSPWTGWSGANVLTF
.	TRBJ2-1	15	TRBV7-6	CASSLLSGGNNEQFF
.	TRBJ2-1	14	TRBV5-4	CASSLQGPYNEQFF
once	TRBJ1-6	15	TRBV7-2	CASILRGIRNSPLHF
.	TRBJ1-4	15	TRBV18	CASSTGTATNEKLFF
many	TRBJ2-7	14	TRBV5-1	CASSLPSESYEQYF
.	TRBJ1-2	13	TRBV13	CASSSGQLLDYTF
.	TRBJ2-7	13	TRBV14	CASSQELSYEQYF
.	TRBJ1-6	15	TRBV6-5	CASSTEQGHHSPLHF
.	TRBJ2-7	15	TRBV4-3	CASSQDRGGGNEQYF
.	TRBJ1-5	13	TRBV5-6	CASSPGRNQPQHF
.	TRBJ1-3	12	TRBV3-1/TRBV3-2	CASSQADRGIYF
few	TRBJ2-2	15	TRBV11-2	CASSRLSRGTGELFF
.	TRBJ2-3	18	TRBV25-1	CASSDPTSGGAKTDTQYF
.	TRBJ2-7	14	TRBV27	CASRNSGQGSEQYF
once	TRBJ1-3	13	TRBV6-2/TRBV6-3	CASSYGALGTIYF
once	TRBJ2-7	14	TRBV19	CASSKYRNPVEQYF
.	TRBJ2-7	13	TRBV9	CASSVGLTYEQYF
.	TRBJ1-3	15	TRBV7-9	CASSHRRNSGNTIYF
.	TRBJ1-6	13	TRBV5-1	CASTDRDNSPLHF
.	TRBJ1-6	16	TRBV9	CASSVGSSSYNSPLHF
.	TRBJ1-2	14	TRBV6-6	CAETDRVSSNGYTF
few	TRBJ1-4	15	TRBV4-3	CASSQEEGAGEKLFF
.	TRBJ1-1	13	TRBV12-3/TRBV12-4	CASSLAGGTEAFF